This is a list of T cell receptor beta chains from one sample in a study of blood T cells in healthy people across ages. TCRdb ran MiXCR on the 5' RACE reads and lists one entry per CDR3 protein. Counted here are about 1.8 million distinct CDR3 sequences, 49% occurring once; the ten biggest clones make up more than 2%. The sequenced sample consisted of blood. The source of these receptors is a woman aged 40 to 50 in good health. CDR3s include the opening cysteine and the closing phenylalanine or tryptophan. Fields, in order: D gene, J gene, clone size, V gene, CDR3 DNA, CDR3 protein. The D gene is left open where the match is weak. Clone size is stated in some rows and not others, as once, few, many or a class when expanded.

TRBD2 | TRBJ2-1 | NA | TRBV7-2 | TGTGCCAGCAGCTTAGTGGGACTAGCGGGGGTCGGTGAGCAGTTCTTC | CASSLVGLAGVGEQFF
NA | TRBJ2-1 | many | TRBV20-1 | TGCAGTGCTAGAGAGAGTCTCGCCGTCGATGAGCAGTTCTTC | CSARESLAVDEQFF
NA | TRBJ2-5 | NA | TRBV20-1 | TGCAGTGCTAGCGCCATGGGCAGGGTCAATGAGCAGTACTTC | CSASAMGRVNEQYF
TRBD2 | TRBJ2-3 | NA | TRBV28 | TGTGCCATCCAGACCAGCGGGGGTCGCACGCAGTATTTT | CAIQTSGGRTQYF
NA | TRBJ2-4 | NA | TRBV4-2 | TGTGCCAGCAGCCGGGACGGACCCTACGGGCAGTACTTC | CASSRDGPYGQYF
TRBD1 | TRBJ2-1 | many | TRBV12-3/TRBV12-4 | TGTGCCAGCAGCCTCGACAGGGCGGATGAGCAGTTCTTC | CASSLDRADEQFF
TRBD2 | TRBJ2-5 | NA | TRBV5-1 | TGCGCCAGCAGCGGGACGGGGGGTTTCAATGAGCAGTACTTC | CASSGTGGFNEQYF
NA | TRBJ2-2 | few | TRBV2 | TGTGCCAGCAGCGTAGTTTGGACCGGGGAGCTGTTTTTT | CASSVVWTGELFF
TRBD1 | TRBJ2-1 | few | TRBV7-9 | TGTGCCAGCAGCTTAATTAGGGGGCCCTACAATGAGCAGTTCTTC | CASSLIRGPYNEQFF
NA | TRBJ1-2 | NA | TRBV29-1 | TGCAGCGTCAGCCCCTGGGGCCGGGGAACTCATGGCTACACCTTC | CSVSPWGRGTHGYTF
TRBD1 | TRBJ2-7 | NA | TRBV7-2 | TGTGCCAGCAGCCTGGCTGGACAGGGTGTCAACGAGCAGTACTTC | CASSLAGQGVNEQYF
NA | TRBJ2-5 | NA | TRBV4-1 | TGCGCCAGCAGCTCGCCGACTAGTCACGAGACCCAGTACTTC | CASSSPTSHETQYF
NA | TRBJ2-1 | NA | TRBV15 | TGTGCCACCAGAAAATCACTAGTCCCCAATGAGCAGTTCTTC | CATRKSLVPNEQFF
NA | TRBJ2-7 | NA | TRBV3-1 | TGTGCCAGCAGCCAAATTGATCTGACAGGAGGCTCCTACGAGCAGTACTTC | CASSQIDLTGGSYEQYF
TRBD2 | TRBJ2-1 | NA | TRBV4-3 | TGCGCCAGCAGCCAAGATCAGGTGACAACGGTTGGCGGGGGGGCGTACAATGAGCAGTTCTTC | CASSQDQVTTVGGGAYNEQFF
TRBD1 | TRBJ2-7 | NA | TRBV6-5 | TGTGCCAGCCGGGCGACAGGGACAGGCGCCTACGAGCAGTACTTC | CASRATGTGAYEQYF
TRBD2 | TRBJ2-1 | few | TRBV7-2 | TGTGCCAGCAGAAAAGTCGGGACTAGCGAAAGTGAGCAGTTCTTC | CASRKVGTSESEQFF
NA | TRBJ2-3 | NA | TRBV20-1 | TGCAGTGCTAGCCCCCCGAGGGGCACAGATACGCAGTATTTT | CSASPPRGTDTQYF
TRBD1 | TRBJ1-2 | few | TRBV4-1 | TGCGCCAGCAGCCAAGTCCTGACAGGGGGCAACTATGGCTACACCTTC | CASSQVLTGGNYGYTF
NA | TRBJ1-1 | NA | TRBV7-9 | TGTGCCAGCAGCCTAACGGGAGGAAGGATAGAAGCTTTCTTT | CASSLTGGRIEAFF
NA | TRBJ2-1 | NA | TRBV20-1 | TGCAGTGCCGGTAGGGAGTACAATGGGGAGCAGTTCTTC | CSAGREYNGEQFF
NA | TRBJ1-2 | few | TRBV4-2 | TGTGCCAGCAGCCAAGATAGTCGGCCAGACGTCACTGGCTACACCTTC | CASSQDSRPDVTGYTF
NA | TRBJ2-6 | few | TRBV6-1 | TGTGCCAGCAGTGAAGCGGCCCGGGCTGGGGCCAACGTCCTGACTTTC | CASSEAARAGANVLTF
TRBD1 | TRBJ2-1 | once | TRBV4-1 | TGCGCCAGCAGCCGGGACAGCCCCCGGGACCAGTTCTTC | CASSRDSPRDQFF
NA | TRBJ1-5 | few | TRBV4-2 | TGTGCCAGCAGCCAGTACTTAACAAGTAGCAATCAGCCCCAGCATTTT | CASSQYLTSSNQPQHF
NA | TRBJ2-7 | NA | TRBV6-5 | TGTGCCACCGCCCAGGTGGGCAGGGGCTACGAGCAGTACTTC | CATAQVGRGYEQYF
TRBD2 | TRBJ2-5 | NA | TRBV28 | TGTGCCAGCAGTTTCGTTAGCGGGGGGGCCGGGGTGACCCAGTACTTC | CASSFVSGGAGVTQYF
NA | TRBJ2-5 | NA | TRBV28 | TGTGCCAGCAGTTTAACCCTGGCTAGCGAGTTACAAGAGACCCAGTACTTC | CASSLTLASELQETQYF
NA | TRBJ1-5 | NA | TRBV27 | TGTGCCAGCGGACCACAGGGTCAGCCCCAGCATTTT | CASGPQGQPQHF
NA | TRBJ2-1 | NA | TRBV11-2 | TGTGCCAGCAGCTTAGGGCTCGGGGAGATAGACAATGAGCAGTTCTTC | CASSLGLGEIDNEQFF
NA | TRBJ2-6 | NA | TRBV5-1 | TGCGCCAGCAGCTTGGTAGGGGCTCTCTCTGGGGCCAACGTCCTGACTTTC | CASSLVGALSGANVLTF
TRBD1 | TRBJ1-4 | NA | TRBV5-1 | TGCGCCAGCACCCCAACCGGGACAGGGGATGAAAAACTGTTTTTT | CASTPTGTGDEKLFF
NA | TRBJ1-2 | few | TRBV20-1 | TGCAGTGGATACGACGGGGGAGGCTACACCTTC | CSGYDGGGYTF
TRBD2 | TRBJ2-3 | NA | TRBV3-1 | TGTGCCAGCAGCCAAGTGAGACTAGCGGGGGGGACTCGCACAGATACGCAGTATTTT | CASSQVRLAGGTRTDTQYF
NA | TRBJ2-4 | NA | TRBV7-9 | TGTGCCAGCAGCGAGCAGGGGAATTGGCTCGTAAACATTCAGTACTTC | CASSEQGNWLVNIQYF
TRBD1 | TRBJ2-3 | NA | TRBV7-6 | TGTGCCAGCAGCTTGGGACAGGGCCGGGGGACAGATACGCGGTATTTT | CASSLGQGRGTDTRYF
NA | TRBJ1-2 | NA | TRBV28 | TGTGCCAGCAGTTTCGGCGACGGAGGCGGCTCGGTCTATGGCTACACCTTC | CASSFGDGGGSVYGYTF
NA | TRBJ2-7 | few | TRBV7-2 | TGTGCCAGCAGCCAGAATAGGGGGGGCTACGAGCAGTACTTC | CASSQNRGGYEQYF
NA | TRBJ2-1 | NA | TRBV5-1 | TGCGCCAGCAGCTTGGGATTTATGAATGAGCAGTTCTTC | CASSLGFMNEQFF
NA | TRBJ2-3 | NA | TRBV7-2 | TGTGCCAGCAGCTTAGAGGTGGCTCTCGGCACAGATACGCAGTATTTT | CASSLEVALGTDTQYF
TRBD1 | TRBJ2-7 | many | TRBV12-3/TRBV12-4 | TGTGCCAGCAGTTTCCCGGGACAGGGGATCTACGAGCAGTACTTC | CASSFPGQGIYEQYF
TRBD2 | TRBJ2-3 | NA | TRBV9 | TGTGCCAGCAGCGTACAGGGAGGGTCCGATACGCAGTATTTT | CASSVQGGSDTQYF
TRBD1 | TRBJ2-3 | NA | TRBV28 | TGTGCCAGCAGGGGGAGGACAGGGATCAACACAGATACGCAGTATTTT | CASRGRTGINTDTQYF
TRBD1 | TRBJ1-1 | NA | TRBV11-2 | TGTGCCAGCAGCTTAGAGGGGGGGGACAGAAATGAAGCTTTCTTT | CASSLEGGDRNEAFF
TRBD1 | TRBJ1-2 | NA | TRBV5-1 | TGCGCCAGCAGCTCCGGACAGGGGGCGGAGGGCTACACCTTC | CASSSGQGAEGYTF
TRBD1 | TRBJ1-4 | few | TRBV20-1 | TGCAGTGCTAGTCGGGACAGCGGAACTAATGAAAAACTGTTTTTT | CSASRDSGTNEKLFF
NA | TRBJ1-2 | NA | TRBV7-9 | TGTGCCAGCAGCCCAGCACTGACCCAAGTTAACTATGGCTACACCTTC | CASSPALTQVNYGYTF
NA | TRBJ2-5 | few | TRBV20-1 | TGCAGTGCTAAGCGCCCAGGGGTTGTGGCAGAGACCCAGTACTTC | CSAKRPGVVAETQYF
TRBD2 | TRBJ2-5 | NA | TRBV5-1 | TGCGCCAGCAGCCCGGGGACTAGCGGGGGCATAGGCCAGACCCAGTACTTC | CASSPGTSGGIGQTQYF
NA | TRBJ2-7 | NA | TRBV18 | TGTGCCAGCTCACCTAGGGGGTTCGGCGACGAGCGGTACTTC | CASSPRGFGDERYF
TRBD1 | TRBJ1-2 | NA | TRBV20-1 | TGCAGTGCTAGACCGGGACAGGGGAACTATGGCTACACCTTC | CSARPGQGNYGYTF
NA | TRBJ2-1 | few | TRBV20-1 | TGCAGTGCTCCCGGATGGGGGTCCTACAATGAGCAGTTCTTC | CSAPGWGSYNEQFF
TRBD1 | TRBJ1-4 | NA | TRBV7-4 | TGTGCCAGCAGCTCGCACCGGGACAGGGTCGAAAAACTGTTTTTT | CASSSHRDRVEKLFF